These T cell receptor beta chains were read from a single sample in a study of shared clonotypes between healthy human individuals. Generated by immunoSEQ multiplex PCR, the TCRdb table keeps only in-frame clones and is missing some. The table has about 2.4 million clones, roughly 93% seen once. Sequencing was performed on naive CD4+ T cells from PBMCs. The receptors were gathered from a man between 18 and 29 years old in good health. Some clones in this sample may be carry-over from other donors' samples. CDR3s include the opening cysteine and the closing phenylalanine or tryptophan. The D gene is left open where the match is weak. Not all rows give a size; the values are once, few, many and, for expanded clones, a class.

clone size: NA; J gene: TRBJ2-2; V gene: TRBV6-5; D gene: NA; CDR3 DNA: TGTGCCAGCAGATTACTGGGTGCCGGGGAGCTGTTTTTT; CDR3 protein: CASRLLGAGELFF
clone size: NA; J gene: TRBJ2-5; V gene: TRBV25-1; D gene: NA; CDR3 DNA: TGTGCCAGCAACGACAGACCCCAAGAGACCCAGTACTTC; CDR3 protein: CASNDRPQETQYF
clone size: NA; J gene: TRBJ2-7; V gene: TRBV28; D gene: NA; CDR3 DNA: TGTGCCAGCAGTTTGGTAGGGCGTGCCTTGTCCTACGAGCAGTACTTC; CDR3 protein: CASSLVGRALSYEQYF
clone size: NA; J gene: TRBJ2-3; V gene: TRBV4-1; D gene: TRBD1; CDR3 DNA: TGCGCCAGCAGCCAAGGGGACAGGGAGGCAGATACGCAGTATTTT; CDR3 protein: CASSQGDREADTQYF
clone size: NA; J gene: TRBJ2-7; V gene: TRBV10-1; D gene: TRBD1; CDR3 DNA: TGCGCCAGCAGTTTAAACAGGGGTTCGGGCTACGAGCAGTACTTC; CDR3 protein: CASSLNRGSGYEQYF
clone size: NA; J gene: TRBJ2-7; V gene: TRBV5-1; D gene: NA; CDR3 DNA: TGCGCCAGCACCTACGGAGGACTCGGCTACGAGCAGTACTTC; CDR3 protein: CASTYGGLGYEQYF
clone size: NA; J gene: TRBJ1-2; V gene: TRBV2; D gene: NA; CDR3 DNA: TGTGCCAGCAGTGATCGGGGTCGCGGCTACACCTTC; CDR3 protein: CASSDRGRGYTF
clone size: once; J gene: TRBJ2-3; V gene: TRBV25-1; D gene: NA; CDR3 DNA: TGTGCCAGCAGTGTCAGGGGGGGAGCTTGGCAGTATTTT; CDR3 protein: CASSVRGGAWQYF
clone size: NA; J gene: TRBJ2-5; V gene: TRBV2; D gene: TRBD1; CDR3 DNA: TGTGCCAGCAGTGAAGCCGCAGGGACAGAAGAGACCCAGTACTTC; CDR3 protein: CASSEAAGTEETQYF
clone size: NA; J gene: TRBJ2-7; V gene: TRBV5-1; D gene: TRBD2; CDR3 DNA: TGCGCCAGCAGCTTGGATGGGACTAGCGATTACGAGCAGTACTTC; CDR3 protein: CASSLDGTSDYEQYF
clone size: NA; J gene: TRBJ1-4; V gene: TRBV18; D gene: NA; CDR3 DNA: TGTGCCAGCTCACCTTCGACTACACGAGGTGAAAAACTGTTTTTT; CDR3 protein: CASSPSTTRGEKLFF
clone size: NA; J gene: TRBJ2-2; V gene: TRBV9; D gene: TRBD1; CDR3 DNA: TGTGCCAGCAGCGGACGACAGGGGGGGATCCTGAACACCGGGGAGCTGTTTTTT; CDR3 protein: CASSGRQGGILNTGELFF
clone size: once; J gene: TRBJ2-1; V gene: TRBV7-3; D gene: TRBD1; CDR3 DNA: TGTGCCAGCAGCTTATCACGGGACAGGGGTCACGGTGAGCAGTTCTTC; CDR3 protein: CASSLSRDRGHGEQFF
clone size: NA; J gene: TRBJ1-2; V gene: TRBV7-9; D gene: NA; CDR3 DNA: TGTGCCAGCAGCTTGGACCCTTCTAACTATGGCTACACCTTC; CDR3 protein: CASSLDPSNYGYTF
clone size: NA; J gene: TRBJ2-7; V gene: TRBV5-1; D gene: NA; CDR3 DNA: TGCGCCAGCAGGGCGTCCATGAGTGCTGGCGAGCAGTACTTC; CDR3 protein: CASRASMSAGEQYF
clone size: NA; J gene: TRBJ1-6; V gene: TRBV7-9; D gene: NA; CDR3 DNA: TGTGCCAGCAGCTACCAGGGAAATTCACCCCTCCACTTT; CDR3 protein: CASSYQGNSPLHF
clone size: few; J gene: TRBJ2-5; V gene: TRBV19; D gene: TRBD1; CDR3 DNA: TGTGCCAGTAGTCCATGGGACAGGTTCACTAACCAAGAGACCCAGTACTTC; CDR3 protein: CASSPWDRFTNQETQYF
clone size: NA; J gene: TRBJ1-4; V gene: TRBV4-1; D gene: NA; CDR3 DNA: TGCGCCAGCAGCCAAGGGTACGGCGCCAATGAAAAACTGTTTTTT; CDR3 protein: CASSQGYGANEKLFF
clone size: NA; J gene: TRBJ2-3; V gene: TRBV9; D gene: NA; CDR3 DNA: TGTGCCAGCAGCCCTTCAGATACGCAGTATTTT; CDR3 protein: CASSPSDTQYF
clone size: NA; J gene: TRBJ2-2; V gene: TRBV18; D gene: NA; CDR3 DNA: TGTGCCAGCTCACCGAGGACAGACAACACCGGGGAGCTGTTTTTT; CDR3 protein: CASSPRTDNTGELFF
clone size: NA; J gene: TRBJ2-3; V gene: TRBV7-3; D gene: NA; CDR3 DNA: TGTGCCAGCAGCCGGGGGGCGCTTAGCACAGATACGCAGTATTTT; CDR3 protein: CASSRGALSTDTQYF
clone size: NA; J gene: TRBJ1-4; V gene: TRBV6-6; D gene: TRBD1; CDR3 DNA: TGTGCCACCCGAGGACAGGGTTGGTCAACTAATGAAAAACTGTTTTTT; CDR3 protein: CATRGQGWSTNEKLFF
clone size: NA; J gene: TRBJ2-3; V gene: TRBV5-1; D gene: NA; CDR3 DNA: TGCGCCAGCAGCCCCGATTTTGGAGCCGGATGGGGAGATACGCAGTATTTT; CDR3 protein: CASSPDFGAGWGDTQYF
clone size: NA; J gene: TRBJ2-5; V gene: TRBV5-6; D gene: TRBD2; CDR3 DNA: TGTGCCAGCAGCCCACCGGGACTAGCGGGAGTGGAGACCCAGTACTTC; CDR3 protein: CASSPPGLAGVETQYF
clone size: NA; J gene: TRBJ2-1; V gene: TRBV5-1; D gene: TRBD2; CDR3 DNA: TGCGCCAGCAGCTTGGTATCCAGCGGGAGCCCGCTTGGCCACAATGAGCAGTTCTTC; CDR3 protein: CASSLVSSGSPLGHNEQFF
clone size: NA; J gene: TRBJ2-7; V gene: TRBV7-8; D gene: NA; CDR3 DNA: TGTGCCAGCAGCCAGCGGGCCAGGGGTTCCTACGAGCAGTACTTC; CDR3 protein: CASSQRARGSYEQYF
clone size: NA; J gene: TRBJ1-5; V gene: TRBV10-3; D gene: NA; CDR3 DNA: TGTGCCATCAGAAAGGAGGGGAATCAGCCCCAGCATTTT; CDR3 protein: CAIRKEGNQPQHF
clone size: NA; J gene: TRBJ2-1; V gene: TRBV10-3; D gene: TRBD1; CDR3 DNA: TGTGCCATCAGTCCCGGGACAGGGGTCAGCTCCTACAATGAGCAGTTCTTC; CDR3 protein: CAISPGTGVSSYNEQFF
clone size: NA; J gene: TRBJ2-5; V gene: TRBV6-1; D gene: NA; CDR3 DNA: TGTGCCAGCAGTGTTATAGGGGGACAAGAGACCCAGTACTTC; CDR3 protein: CASSVIGGQETQYF
clone size: NA; J gene: TRBJ2-7; V gene: TRBV5-1; D gene: TRBD2; CDR3 DNA: TGCGCCAGCAGCTTTACCCCTTCTAGCGGGGGCTCCTACGAGCAGTACTTC; CDR3 protein: CASSFTPSSGGSYEQYF
clone size: NA; J gene: TRBJ1-3; V gene: TRBV5-4; D gene: TRBD1; CDR3 DNA: TGTGCCAGCAGCCTACAGGGGACTGGAAACACCATATATTTT; CDR3 protein: CASSLQGTGNTIYF
clone size: NA; J gene: TRBJ2-3; V gene: TRBV9; D gene: TRBD2; CDR3 DNA: TGTGCCAGCAGCACCGGGACTAGCGGGATGCGCACAGATACGCAGTATTTT; CDR3 protein: CASSTGTSGMRTDTQYF
clone size: NA; J gene: TRBJ2-3; V gene: TRBV14; D gene: NA; CDR3 DNA: TGTGCCAGCAGCCCATTGGGGGCACAGGATACGCAGTATTTT; CDR3 protein: CASSPLGAQDTQYF
clone size: NA; J gene: TRBJ2-7; V gene: TRBV7-7; D gene: NA; CDR3 DNA: TGTGCCAGCAGCTTAGCCCCGGGCGCCGAGCAGTACTTC; CDR3 protein: CASSLAPGAEQYF
clone size: NA; J gene: TRBJ2-3; V gene: TRBV15; D gene: NA; CDR3 DNA: TGTGCCACCAGCAGAGATTCCGCCCGCAGGTATTTT; CDR3 protein: CATSRDSARRYF
clone size: NA; J gene: TRBJ1-2; V gene: TRBV6-5; D gene: TRBD1; CDR3 DNA: TGTGCCAGCAGTCTCCAGGGGGCGAGTAACTATGGCTACACCTTC; CDR3 protein: CASSLQGASNYGYTF
clone size: NA; J gene: TRBJ1-2; V gene: TRBV7-3; D gene: NA; CDR3 DNA: TGTGCCAGCAGCCCTAACTCCCTCTCAGGTTCCGGCTACACCTTC; CDR3 protein: CASSPNSLSGSGYTF
clone size: NA; J gene: TRBJ2-3; V gene: TRBV2; D gene: NA; CDR3 DNA: TGTGCCAGCCATCAGGACGGCACAGATACGCAGTATTTT; CDR3 protein: CASHQDGTDTQYF
clone size: NA; J gene: TRBJ2-7; V gene: TRBV6-7; D gene: NA; CDR3 DNA: TGTGCCAGCAGTTACCTCGCAGCCGGAACCTACGAGCAGTACTTC; CDR3 protein: CASSYLAAGTYEQYF
clone size: once; J gene: TRBJ2-2; V gene: TRBV25-1; D gene: TRBD1; CDR3 DNA: TGTGCCAGCAGTTCCTTCGGACAGGGGGCGGCCGGGGAGCTGTTTTTT; CDR3 protein: CASSSFGQGAAGELFF
clone size: NA; J gene: TRBJ1-4; V gene: TRBV5-1; D gene: NA; CDR3 DNA: TGCGCCAGCAGCTTGGTTCCCCAGGCAACTAATGAAAAACTGTTTTTT; CDR3 protein: CASSLVPQATNEKLFF
clone size: NA; J gene: TRBJ2-1; V gene: TRBV7-3; D gene: NA; CDR3 DNA: TGTGCCAGCAGCTTAGAACATAGCAGCTACAATGAGCAGTTCTTC; CDR3 protein: CASSLEHSSYNEQFF
clone size: once; J gene: TRBJ2-5; V gene: TRBV27; D gene: NA; CDR3 DNA: TGTGCCAGCAGTTTAACCAGGGCCCAAGAGACCCAGTACTTC; CDR3 protein: CASSLTRAQETQYF
clone size: NA; J gene: TRBJ2-5; V gene: TRBV5-4; D gene: NA; CDR3 DNA: TGTGCCAGCAGCTTCCCCGGGAGTGAGACCCAGTACTTC; CDR3 protein: CASSFPGSETQYF
clone size: NA; J gene: TRBJ2-3; V gene: TRBV21-1; D gene: NA; CDR3 DNA: TGTGCCAGCAGCAATTCCAGGACAGAGACAGATACGCAGTATTTT; CDR3 protein: CASSNSRTETDTQYF
clone size: NA; J gene: TRBJ2-2; V gene: TRBV6-1; D gene: NA; CDR3 DNA: TGTGCCAATGCCGGGGAGCTGTTTTTT; CDR3 protein: CANAGELFF
clone size: NA; J gene: TRBJ1-4; V gene: TRBV7-8; D gene: TRBD1; CDR3 DNA: TGTGCCAGCAGCTTAGCCCGACAGGGGGTATCCGGTGAAAAACTGTTTTTT; CDR3 protein: CASSLARQGVSGEKLFF
clone size: NA; J gene: TRBJ2-7; V gene: TRBV28; D gene: NA; CDR3 DNA: TGTGCCACCTGGGACCCCGGCAGAGAGCAGTACTTC; CDR3 protein: CATWDPGREQYF
clone size: NA; J gene: TRBJ2-2; V gene: TRBV27; D gene: NA; CDR3 DNA: TGTGCCAGCCTTAATTTTGACGGAAAAACCGGGGAGCTGTTTTTT; CDR3 protein: CASLNFDGKTGELFF
clone size: once; J gene: TRBJ2-7; V gene: TRBV5-1; D gene: NA; CDR3 DNA: TGCGCCAGCAGCTTGGCCTTATTGGGGTACGGCGAGCAGTACTTC; CDR3 protein: CASSLALLGYGEQYF
clone size: NA; J gene: TRBJ2-7; V gene: TRBV5-1; D gene: TRBD1; CDR3 DNA: TGCGCCAGCAGCCCCTCTTGGACAGGGTCTTCCTACGAGCAGTACTTC; CDR3 protein: CASSPSWTGSSYEQYF
clone size: NA; J gene: TRBJ1-2; V gene: TRBV27; D gene: NA; CDR3 DNA: TGTGCCAGCAGTCACCGAGACAACTATGGCTACACCTTC; CDR3 protein: CASSHRDNYGYTF
clone size: NA; J gene: TRBJ2-1; V gene: TRBV2; D gene: NA; CDR3 DNA: TGTGCCAGCCTCTCCCGGAATGAGCAGTTCTTC; CDR3 protein: CASLSRNEQFF
clone size: NA; J gene: TRBJ1-4; V gene: TRBV10-3; D gene: NA; CDR3 DNA: TGTGCCATCAGTGAGTCAACAGGGACTCAAAAACTGTTTTTT; CDR3 protein: CAISESTGTQKLFF
clone size: NA; J gene: TRBJ1-1; V gene: TRBV28; D gene: NA; CDR3 DNA: TGTGCCAGCAGTTCCTTTGGGTTTTTTAACACTGAAGCTTTCTTT; CDR3 protein: CASSSFGFFNTEAFF
clone size: once; J gene: TRBJ1-4; V gene: TRBV9; D gene: NA; CDR3 DNA: TGTGCCAGCAGCCTGAGGGGACTAACCCGAAAACTGTTTTTT; CDR3 protein: CASSLRGLTRKLFF
clone size: once; J gene: TRBJ1-4; V gene: TRBV27; D gene: NA; CDR3 DNA: TGTGCCAGCAGTTATTGGGGAAGAGAAAAACTGTTTTTT; CDR3 protein: CASSYWGREKLFF
clone size: NA; J gene: TRBJ2-5; V gene: TRBV6-6; D gene: TRBD2; CDR3 DNA: TGTGCCAGCAGTTACCAGAGCGGGAGGGAGGAGACCCAGTACTTC; CDR3 protein: CASSYQSGREETQYF
clone size: NA; J gene: TRBJ2-5; V gene: TRBV2; D gene: NA; CDR3 DNA: TGTGCCAGCAGTCAAATGCTCCAGACCCAGTACTTC; CDR3 protein: CASSQMLQTQYF
clone size: NA; J gene: TRBJ2-2; V gene: TRBV7-9; D gene: NA; CDR3 DNA: TGTGCCAGCAGCTTCAAGGGCTCGAACACCGGGGAGCTGTTTTTT; CDR3 protein: CASSFKGSNTGELFF